This T cell receptor (beta chain) was identified during a study of CD8 T cells in ankylosing spondylitis. About this clonotype itself: What it binds is not known.

Trimming removed 0 bases at V and 4 bases at J, with 1 base between. The germline V gene has CDR1 MGHRA and CDR2 YSYEKL. This CDR3 has 12 amino acids. The TCR beta libraries were generated through quantitative 5'-RACE incorporating molecular barcodes. Using its own MiXCR run on the 5' RACE reads, TCRdb lists one record per CDR3 protein. The sample carries roughly 220,000 distinct CDR3 sequences, around 17% recorded once. Study-level results: For ankylosing spondylitis blood, a TCR beta motif of several highly homologous variants appeared characteristic. In the blood and synovial fluid of reactive arthritis, some motif variants had been previously reported.

The V call is TRBV4-1, the J call TRBJ1-3; D not resolved. The specimen sequenced was blood, either unsorted or a sorted T cell fraction (not recorded which). The sequence derives from a male donor with ankylosing spondylitis. The CDR3 region is CASSQDGNTIYF. In DNA, the CDR3 is TGCGCCAGCAGCCAAGACGGAAACACCATATATTTT.